Listed here are 5 T cell receptor beta chains from one sample, sequenced in a study of blood T cell repertoires in COVID-19. TCRdb's copy holds only in-frame clones and misses some; the assay was immunoSEQ multiplex PCR. Here the sample spans hundreds of thousands of clones, around 87% being singletons. The specimen sequenced was PBMCs or T cells enriched from blood (not recorded which). These receptors originate from a woman between 35 and 50 years old with acute COVID-19.

In its sample, this clone was seen once. The chain uses TRBV6-5 and TRBJ1-2, with TRBD1 matching 9 bases. Germline V lookup: CDR1 MNHEY, CDR2 SVGAGI. The length of the CDR3 is 15 residues. The J segment lost 2 bases and the V segment lost 8 bases, leaving 9 bases of the junction unmatched. The CDR3: CASSLGDRVNYGYTF. The CDR3 DNA reads TGTGCCAGCTCACTTGGGGACAGGGTAAACTATGGCTACACCTTC.

The rearrangement uses TRBV18 and TRBJ2-3; D is undetermined. Germline V lookup: CDR1 KGHSH, CDR2 LQKENI. CDR3 length equals 12 residues. Trimming took off 3 bases at V and 5 bases at J, with 6 bases between the two ends. CDR3 sequence: CASSPSQDTQYF. CDR3 in DNA: TGTGCCAGCTCACCCTCACAAGATACGCAGTATTTT. Full variable domain (rest looked up from reference TRBV18 and TRBJ2-3): NAGVMQNPRHLVRRRGQEARLRCSPMKGHSHVYWYRQLPEEGLKFMVYLQKENIIDESGMPKERFSAEFPKEGPSILRIQQVVRGDSAAYFCASSPSQDTQYFGPGTRLTVL.

This rearrangement joins TRBV19 to TRBJ2-3; no clear D. Trimming took 3 bases from V and 6 from J, leaving 13 bases between them. Per the germline V gene, CDR1 is LNHDA and CDR2 is SQIVND (reference sequence). The CDR3 is made up of 14 amino acids. CDR3 sequence (DNA): TGTGCCAGTAGTATGGGCGCCTACGGCGATACGCAGTATTTT. Its translation is CASSMGAYGDTQYF.

This clone was counted between two and nine times. V usage is TRBV10-3 and J usage is TRBJ1-5; a weak D match, TRBD1 (5 bases). The germline V and J ends were trimmed by 0 bases and 0 bases, with 9 bases remaining between them. This CDR3 comprises 16 residues. CDR1 ENHRY and CDR2 SYGVKD come from the germline V gene. The CDR3 region is CAISESVGHSNQPQHF. CDR3 nucleotides: TGTGCCATCAGTGAGTCTGTGGGGCATAGCAATCAGCCCCAGCATTTT.

This clone has only one observation. The V call is TRBV5-4, the J call TRBJ2-3; D gene uncertain. V dropped 1 base and J dropped 2 bases, with 14 bases sitting between them. Germline loops: CDR1 SGHNT, CDR2 YYREEE (reference sequence). The length of the CDR3 is 16 residues. This CDR3 reads CASSLKVGSTTDTQYF. As DNA, the CDR3 is TGTGCCAGCAGCTTGAAGGTGGGCAGCACCACAGATACGCAGTATTTT.